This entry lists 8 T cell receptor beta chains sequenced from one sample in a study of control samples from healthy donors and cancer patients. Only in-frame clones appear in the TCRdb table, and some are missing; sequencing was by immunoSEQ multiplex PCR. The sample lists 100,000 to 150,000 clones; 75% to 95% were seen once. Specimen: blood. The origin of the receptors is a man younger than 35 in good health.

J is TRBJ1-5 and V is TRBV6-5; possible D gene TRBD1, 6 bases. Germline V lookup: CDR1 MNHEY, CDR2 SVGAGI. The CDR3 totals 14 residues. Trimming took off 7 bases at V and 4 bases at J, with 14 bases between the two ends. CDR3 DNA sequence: TGTGCCAGCACCACGAGGGGGAGTAATCAGCCCCAGCATTTT. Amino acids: CASTTRGSNQPQHF.

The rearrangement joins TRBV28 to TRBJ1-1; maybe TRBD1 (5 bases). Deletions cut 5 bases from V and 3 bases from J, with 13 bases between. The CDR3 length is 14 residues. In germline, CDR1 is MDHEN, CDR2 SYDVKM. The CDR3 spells CASSDLRADTEAFF. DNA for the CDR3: TGTGCCAGCAGTGACCTCAGGGCAGACACTGAAGCTTTCTTT.

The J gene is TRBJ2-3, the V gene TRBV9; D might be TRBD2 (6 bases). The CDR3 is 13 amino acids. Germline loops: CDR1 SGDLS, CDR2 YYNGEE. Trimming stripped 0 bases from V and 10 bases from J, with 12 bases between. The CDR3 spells CASSVAEGLPQYF. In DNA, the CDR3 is TGTGCCAGCAGCGTAGCGGAGGGACTCCCGCAGTATTTT.

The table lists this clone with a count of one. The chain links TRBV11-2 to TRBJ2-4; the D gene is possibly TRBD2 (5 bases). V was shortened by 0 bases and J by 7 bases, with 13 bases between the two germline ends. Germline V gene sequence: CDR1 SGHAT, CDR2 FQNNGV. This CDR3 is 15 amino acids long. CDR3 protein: CASSLEAPSYNIQYF. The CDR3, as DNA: TGTGCCAGCAGCTTAGAGGCGCCTAGCTATAACATTCAGTACTTC.

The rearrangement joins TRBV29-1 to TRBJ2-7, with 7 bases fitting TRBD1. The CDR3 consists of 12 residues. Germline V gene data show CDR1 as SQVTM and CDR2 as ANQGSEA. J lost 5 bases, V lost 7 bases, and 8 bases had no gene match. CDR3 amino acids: CSAWGQLNEQYF. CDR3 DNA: TGCAGCGCCTGGGGACAGTTAAACGAGCAGTACTTC.

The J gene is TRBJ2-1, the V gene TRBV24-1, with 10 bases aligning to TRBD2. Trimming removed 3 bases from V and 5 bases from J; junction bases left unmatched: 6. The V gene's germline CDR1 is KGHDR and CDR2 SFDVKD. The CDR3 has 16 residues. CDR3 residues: CATSDPSGSGNNEQFF. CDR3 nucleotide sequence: TGTGCCACCAGTGATCCTAGCGGGAGCGGGAACAATGAGCAGTTCTTC.

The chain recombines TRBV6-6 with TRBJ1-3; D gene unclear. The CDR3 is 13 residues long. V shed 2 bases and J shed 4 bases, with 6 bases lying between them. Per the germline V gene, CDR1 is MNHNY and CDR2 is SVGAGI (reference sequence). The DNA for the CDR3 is TGTGCCAGCAGTTACCTCGCAGGAAACACCATATATTTT. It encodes CASSYLAGNTIYF.

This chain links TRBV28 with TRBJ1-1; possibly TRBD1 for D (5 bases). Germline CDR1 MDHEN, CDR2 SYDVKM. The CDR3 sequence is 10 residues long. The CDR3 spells CAARGTEAFF. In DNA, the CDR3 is TGTGCAGCGAGGGGCACTGAAGCTTTCTTT.